This T cell receptor (beta chain) was identified during a study of OX40 agonist ivuxolimab in advanced cancers. Study overall: The study treated patients with ivuxolimab, an agonistic anti-OX40 (CD134) antibody. Intravenous ivuxolimab was administered to patients every 2 weeks at 0.01 to 10 mg/kg.

Remarks on this clone: No antigen is known for it.

The data were produced by immunoSEQ multiplex PCR, yet TCRdb's version contains in-frame clones alone and is incomplete. The sample records about 49,000 clones, over 75% being singletons. Study findings and constraints: Dose levels from 0.1 to 3.0 mg/kg saw CD4+ and CD8+ blood T cells expand clonally by week 6. Clonal expansion among partial responders at 0.1-3.0 mg/kg ranked near the lowest.

The germline gives CDR1 MNHEY, CDR2 SMNVEV (reference sequence). The CDR3 contains 15 residues. V lost 5 bases to trimming and J lost 4 bases, with 15 bases between them. Sequences were derived from CD4+ or CD8+ T cells sorted from blood, sampled in a trial of the OX40 agonist ivuxolimab. This clonotype originated in an adult with an advanced solid tumor such as melanoma, head and neck, liver or kidney cancer. The V call is TRBV27, the J call TRBJ1-5, with a possible D match to TRBD1 (5 bases). The CDR3 is CASSPAGGANQPQHF. The CDR3 DNA reads as TGTGCCAGCAGTCCTGCCGGGGGTGCAAATCAGCCCCAGCATTTT.